Listed below are T cell receptor beta chains from one sample, sequenced in a study of memory CD4+ T cells and cytomegalovirus serostatus. Some clones are missing from TCRdb's copy, which holds only in-frame ones; the method was immunoSEQ multiplex PCR. Of some 64,000 clones listed, 75% to 85% are singletons. The sequencing sample was made of memory CD4+ T cells from blood. Source of these receptors: an adult in good health and CMV-seronegative. Each CDR3 is given with its conserved first and last residue. D genes are given only for firm matches. Size is stated for part of the rows, as once, few or many counts, or as a class when the clone is expanded.

D | length | J | size | V | DNA | CDR3
. | 16 | TRBJ1-4 | . | TRBV4-1 | TGCGCCAGCAGCCAAGACATCGGGACTGATAATGAAAAACTGTTTTTT | CASSQDIGTDNEKLFF
TRBD1 | 14 | TRBJ2-7 | few | TRBV10-1 | TGCGCCAGCAGCTTGGACAGGGTCGCGCACGAGCAGTACTTC | CASSLDRVAHEQYF
. | 15 | TRBJ2-2 | . | TRBV6-5 | TGTGCCAGCAGGAAGACACTCGCGAACACCGGGGAGCTGTTTTTT | CASRKTLANTGELFF
TRBD2 | 15 | TRBJ2-1 | . | TRBV29-1 | TGCAGCGTCCGCGGGGGACTAGCGGGATCGAATGAGCAGTTCTTC | CSVRGGLAGSNEQFF
TRBD1 | 15 | TRBJ2-1 | . | TRBV27 | TGTGCCAGCAGTTGGACAGGAGCCGGGGTCAATGAGCAGTTCTTC | CASSWTGAGVNEQFF
TRBD1 | 13 | TRBJ1-3 | few | TRBV2 | TGTGCCAGCAGTACGGGACAGGGGAACACCATATATTTT | CASSTGQGNTIYF
. | 17 | TRBJ1-2 | . | TRBV2 | TGTGCCAGCACACCCACGGGGTGGACGGGAGCTAACTATGGCTACACCTTC | CASTPTGWTGANYGYTF
TRBD2 | 12 | TRBJ2-7 | . | TRBV29-1 | TGCAGCTCCGTGACTAGCGCCTACGAGCAGTACTTC | CSSVTSAYEQYF
TRBD1 | 15 | TRBJ2-1 | . | TRBV27 | TGTGCCAGCAAACCTTGGACAGGGGATTACAATGAGCAGTTCTTC | CASKPWTGDYNEQFF
TRBD1 | 15 | TRBJ2-3 | . | TRBV7-6 | TGTGCCAGCAGCTTCAGGCAGGGGGAGCCAGATACGCAGTATTTT | CASSFRQGEPDTQYF
. | 14 | TRBJ1-2 | . | TRBV23-1 | TGCGCCAGCAGTCACTCGTCCGCCAACTATGGCTACACCTTC | CASSHSSANYGYTF
TRBD1 | 15 | TRBJ1-6 | few | TRBV23-1 | TGCGCCAGCAGTCACAGGGGGATGAGGAATTCACCCCTCCACTTT | CASSHRGMRNSPLHF
. | 15 | TRBJ2-1 | . | TRBV5-1 | TGCGCCAGCAGCTTACCAGCGAGCTCCTACAATGAGCAGTTCTTC | CASSLPASSYNEQFF
. | 14 | TRBJ2-7 | once | TRBV4-2 | TGTGCCAGCAGCCAAGGGACATCGGCCCACGAGCAGTACTTC | CASSQGTSAHEQYF
. | 14 | TRBJ1-5 | few | TRBV6-4 | TGTGCCACCGGCCAAGGGGTAGGCAATCAGCCCCAGCATTTT | CATGQGVGNQPQHF
. | 13 | TRBJ1-1 | few | TRBV7-9 | TGTGCCAGCAGCTTAAACAGGGACACTGAAGCTTTCTTT | CASSLNRDTEAFF
. | 14 | TRBJ1-5 | . | TRBV7-8 | TGTGCCAGCAGCTTTGCAGGTAGCAATCAGCCCCAGCATTTT | CASSFAGSNQPQHF
. | 13 | TRBJ2-1 | . | TRBV5-1 | TGCGCCAGCAGCGCGTTAGAGAACAATGAGCAGTTCTTC | CASSALENNEQFF
TRBD1 | 16 | TRBJ1-5 | . | TRBV18 | TGTGCCAGCTCACTCTCGACAGGGGACTCTAATCAGCCCCAGCATTTT | CASSLSTGDSNQPQHF
. | 13 | TRBJ1-1 | . | TRBV29-1 | TGCAGCGTTGAGGAGGGGATGAACACTGAAGCTTTCTTT | CSVEEGMNTEAFF
. | 15 | TRBJ2-3 | . | TRBV25-1 | TGTGCCAGCAGTGACGAGCAATTTAGCGGAGATACGCAGTATTTT | CASSDEQFSGDTQYF
. | 13 | TRBJ1-2 | . | TRBV6-6 | TGTGCCAGCAGTACCGGAGCGGGCTTTGGCTACACCTTC | CASSTGAGFGYTF
TRBD2 | 14 | TRBJ2-2 | . | TRBV6-5 | TGTGCCAGCAGGACTAGCGGGAGCGCCGGGGAGCTGTTTTTT | CASRTSGSAGELFF
TRBD2 | 18 | TRBJ2-3 | . | TRBV13 | TGTGCCAGCAGCTTAGGAGCGGGGACCCGTGCTAGCACAGATACGCAGTATTTT | CASSLGAGTRASTDTQYF
. | 14 | TRBJ1-5 | . | TRBV28 | TGTGCCAGCAGTTTGGGTGTTCGGGGTCAGCCCCAGCATTTT | CASSLGVRGQPQHF
. | 15 | TRBJ1-5 | . | TRBV4-1 | TGCGCCAGCAGCCAAGATGCCAGGGGCAATCAGCCCCAGCATTTT | CASSQDARGNQPQHF
. | 15 | TRBJ2-5 | once | TRBV6-1 | TGTGCCAGCAGTAGAGAGACAGAGTACCAAGAGACCCAGTACTTC | CASSRETEYQETQYF
. | 15 | TRBJ1-1 | . | TRBV7-6 | TGTGCCAGCAGCGCCTCCACAGGGTCGGACACTGAAGCTTTCTTT | CASSASTGSDTEAFF
. | 12 | TRBJ1-1 | . | TRBV2 | TGTGCCAGCAGTCGGACACTGGGGGAAGCTTTCTTT | CASSRTLGEAFF
. | 12 | TRBJ1-1 | . | TRBV18 | TGTGCCAGCTCACCACCGAGGGCTGAAGCTTTCTTT | CASSPPRAEAFF
. | 14 | TRBJ2-7 | . | TRBV5-5 | TGTGCCAGCAGCCTAGCTATGGGCAACTACGAGCAGTACTTC | CASSLAMGNYEQYF
TRBD1 | 14 | TRBJ1-2 | . | TRBV2 | TGTGCCAGCAGTGCAGGGGGAATGAACTATGGCTACACCTTC | CASSAGGMNYGYTF
. | 16 | TRBJ1-6 | . | TRBV5-8 | TGTGCCAGCAGCTTGCAGGGAAGCGCCTATAATTCACCCCTCCACTTT | CASSLQGSAYNSPLHF
. | 15 | TRBJ2-5 | . | TRBV5-5 | TGTGCCAGCAGGACGGAAGTGGCTGGGGGGGAGACCCAGTACTTC | CASRTEVAGGETQYF
. | 14 | TRBJ1-2 | . | TRBV5-1 | TGCGCCAGCAGTCCAGGGGCCGGAAGATATGGCTACACCTTC | CASSPGAGRYGYTF
TRBD1 | 14 | TRBJ2-2 | . | TRBV9 | TGTGCCAGCAGCGTAGAGGGGGCGGTCGGGGAGCTGTTTTTT | CASSVEGAVGELFF
TRBD1 | 17 | TRBJ2-7 | . | TRBV28 | TGTGCCAGCAGAACACCGATTCGGGGACAGGGGTTCCACGAGCAGTACTTC | CASRTPIRGQGFHEQYF
TRBD1 | 15 | TRBJ1-3 | . | TRBV6-6 | TGTGCCAGCAGACGACAGGGACGCTCTGGAAACACCATATATTTT | CASRRQGRSGNTIYF
TRBD1 | 15 | TRBJ1-3 | . | TRBV30 | TGTGCCTGGGACCGGGACAGGGGGCTAGGAAACACCATATATTTT | CAWDRDRGLGNTIYF
TRBD2 | 14 | TRBJ2-1 | . | TRBV29-1 | TGCAGCGTTGGACGGCTAGCGGGAGGTGTAGGGCAGTTCTTC | CSVGRLAGGVGQFF